The 19 T cell receptor beta chains listed next were all sequenced from one sample in a study of blood T cell repertoires in COVID-19. Assay used: immunoSEQ multiplex PCR; TCRdb lists only in-frame clones, some missing. The table has 95,000 to 150,000 clones, just over 85% seen once. The specimen sequenced was peripheral blood. These receptors were collected from a man in his forties with acute or convalescent COVID-19.

The chain has TRBV19 and TRBJ2-5; tentatively, D is TRBD1 (5 bases). Per the germline V gene, CDR1 is LNHDA and CDR2 is SQIVND (reference sequence). V lost 8 bases and J 2 bases, leaving 21 bases between the germline ends. This CDR3 region has 16 residues. In nucleotides, the CDR3 is TGTGCCAGTGCCCCTTTATTCAGGGTTGCACAAGAGACCCAGTACTTC. The encoded protein is CASAPLFRVAQETQYF.

This rearrangement joins TRBV7-3 to TRBJ1-5; 7 positions agree with TRBD1. V trimming: 0 bases; J trimming: 0 bases; junction bases outside the gene matches: 17. The CDR3 has 21 residues. In germline, CDR1 is SGHTA, CDR2 FQGTGA. The chain's CDR3 is CASSLTSPRDSPSYSNQPQHF. CDR3 bases: TGTGCCAGCAGCTTAACGTCCCCGAGGGACAGCCCGTCTTATAGCAATCAGCCCCAGCATTTT. The variable domain in full, with the rest retrieved from reference TRBV7-3 and TRBJ1-5, is GAGVSQTPSNKVTEKGKYVELRCDPISGHTALYWYRQSLGQGPEFLIYFQGTGAADDSGLPNDRFFAVRPEGSVSTLKIQRTERGDSAVYLCASSLTSPRDSPSYSNQPQHFGDGTRLSIL.

V gene TRBV6-6 combines with J gene TRBJ2-4; 8 bases agree with TRBD1. This CDR3 has 16 residues. V was pared by 2 bases and J by 3 bases, with 6 bases of the junction left unmatched. Germline V gives CDR1 MNHNY, CDR2 SVGAGI (reference sequence). CDR3 region: CASSYTPGGGKNIQYF. In DNA, the CDR3 is TGTGCCAGCAGTTACACCCCAGGGGGCGGCAAAAACATTCAGTACTTC.

V gene TRBV29-1 combines with J gene TRBJ1-1; weak D call: TRBD1 (6 bases). This CDR3 is built from 12 residues. The V and J ends lost 6 bases and 1 base respectively, with 9 bases between them. Germline V gene lookup returns CDR1 SQVTM and CDR2 ANQGSEA. The CDR3 reads CSVGTWNTEAFF. The CDR3 region has the DNA TGCAGCGTGGGGACATGGAACACTGAAGCTTTCTTT.

The rearrangement links TRBV7-9 to TRBJ2-5; TRBD2 is a possible D gene (5 bases). Trimming shortened V by 1 base and J by 5 bases, and 11 bases separated the two germline ends. CDR1 is SEHNR, CDR2 FQNEAQ, per germline (reference sequence). This CDR3 is 14 amino acids long. The CDR3 DNA reads TGTGCCAGCAGCTTAGGGGAGTATATGGAGACCCAGTACTTC. It encodes CASSLGEYMETQYF.

The chain combines TRBV10-2 with TRBJ1-2; 7 positions match TRBD1. The CDR3 totals 14 residues. V shed 0 bases and J 5 bases; nucleotides not matched to a gene: 3. Germline values: CDR1 WSHSY, CDR2 SAAADI. The CDR3 DNA sequence: TGCGCCAGCAGTGAGTCGGGACAGCAATATGGCTACACCTTC. This encodes CASSESGQQYGYTF.

The chain has TRBV5-1 and TRBJ2-3, with TRBD1 identical over 7 bases. V lost 7 bases to trimming and J lost 1 base; unmatched junction nucleotides: 12. This CDR3 is built from 16 residues. Germline values: CDR1 SGHRS, CDR2 YFSETQ. The CDR3 coding sequence is TGCGCCAGCCAGGAAACAGGGGAGTTAGGCACAGATACGCAGTATTTT. Translated, it gives CASQETGELGTDTQYF. The full variable domain, completed using reference TRBV5-1 and TRBJ2-3, is KAGVTQTPRYLIKTRGQQVTLSCSPISGHRSVSWYQQTPGQGLQFLFEYFSETQRNKGNFPGRFSGRQFSNSRSEMNVSTLELGDSALYLCASQETGELGTDTQYFGPGTRLTVL.

This chain uses TRBV14 with TRBJ1-1; no definite D call. V shed 2 bases and J shed 1 base, with 5 bases lying between them. Germline CDR1 and CDR2: SGHDN and FVKESK. The CDR3 has 13 amino acids. DNA for the CDR3: TGTGCCAGCAGCCAAACGGGGAACACTGAAGCTTTCTTT. It codes for CASSQTGNTEAFF.

This sequence joins TRBV7-2 and TRBJ1-5, with D possibly being TRBD1 (6 bases). Germline V gene data show CDR1 as SGHTA and CDR2 as FQGNSA. The CDR3 length is 14 residues. V was shortened by 5 bases and J by 4 bases, with 12 bases between the two germline ends. In DNA form, the CDR3 reads TGTGCCAGCAGCATGAACAGGGTTAATCAGCCCCAGCATTTT. It is translated as CASSMNRVNQPQHF. The variable domain in full, with the rest retrieved from reference TRBV7-2 and TRBJ1-5, is GAGVSQSPSNKVTEKGKDVELRCDPISGHTALYWYRQSLGQGLEFLIYFQGNSAPDKSGLPSDRFSAERTGGSVSTLTIQRTQQEDSAVYLCASSMNRVNQPQHFGDGTRLSIL.

The gene calls are TRBV4-1 and TRBJ2-7; 9 positions match TRBD2. The CDR3 is 15 residues long. Unmatched junction bases numbered 5, after V lost 1 base and J lost 4 bases. CDR1 is MGHRA and CDR2 is YSYEKL in the germline V gene. The CDR3 reads CASSQATSGGYEQYF. The CDR3 nucleotides are TGCGCCAGCAGCCAAGCGACTAGCGGAGGGTACGAGCAGTACTTC.

On this clone itself: An end of the junction does not agree with germline; a read error may underlie this. This rearrangement joins TRBV7-7 to TRBJ2-3; weak D call: TRBD2 (6 bases). The V gene's germline CDR1 is SSHAT and CDR2 FNYEAQ (reference sequence). This CDR3 is built from 16 residues. The CDR3 protein is CASSLVAGSPPDTQYF. Written as DNA, the CDR3 is TGTGCTAGCAGCTTAGTGGCGGGGAGCCCCCCGGATACGCAGTATTTT.

This sequence joins TRBV19 and TRBJ1-2; D is undetermined. V was trimmed by 10 bases and J by 7 bases, leaving 25 bases between them. CDR1 LNHDA and CDR2 SQIVND come from the germline V gene (reference sequence). The CDR3 totals 15 residues. The CDR3 reads CATLSAWNREGGYTF. In DNA form, the CDR3 reads TGTGCCACCCTTTCTGCATGGAATCGGGAGGGTGGCTACACCTTC.

The chain links TRBV30 to TRBJ1-1; D remains unclear. V lost 3 bases and J 0 bases, leaving 11 bases between the germline ends. In germline, CDR1 is GTSNPN, CDR2 SVGIG (reference sequence). The length of the CDR3 is 14 residues. CDR3 residues: CAWRRASMNTEAFF. The DNA of the CDR3 is TGTGCCTGGAGACGCGCAAGCATGAACACTGAAGCTTTCTTT.

This chain connects TRBV7-9 to TRBJ1-5; TRBD1 agrees at 7 bases. Germline-derived CDR1 and CDR2 are SEHNR and FQNEAQ (reference sequence). The CDR3 is 16 residues long. The V gene end was trimmed by 5 bases and the J gene end by 2 bases; junction bases not matched to a gene: 9. The CDR3, as DNA: TGTGCCAGCAGCCCCCCAGGACAGGTTGGCAATCAGCCCCAGCATTTT. This codes for CASSPPGQVGNQPQHF.

The chain carries TRBV7-9 and TRBJ2-1; a weak D match, TRBD2 (6 bases). V was clipped by 5 bases and J by 1 base, with 18 bases between them. Germline CDR1 is SEHNR and CDR2 is FQNEAQ (reference sequence). The CDR3 runs to 17 residues. CDR3 in amino acids: CASSPRVGGSSYNEQFF. Written as DNA, the CDR3 is TGTGCCAGCAGCCCCCGAGTCGGGGGTAGTTCCTACAATGAGCAGTTCTTC.

In DNA form, the CDR3 reads TGTGCCAGCAGCCAGACTAGCGGGAGTGAGACCCAGTACTTC. It specifies CASSQTSGSETQYF. The J gene is TRBJ2-5, the V gene TRBV4-2, with 12 bases matching TRBD2. Per the germline V gene, CDR1 is LGHNA and CDR2 is YNFKEQ. The CDR3 length is 14 residues. Trimming cost V 3 bases and J 5 bases; bases outside gene matches: 1.

This clone was observed a single time. The chain recombines TRBV6-5 with TRBJ1-4; 7 bases agree with TRBD1. This CDR3 spans 14 amino acids. Germline-derived CDR1 and CDR2 are MNHEY and SVGAGI. Trimming removed 2 bases from V and 6 bases from J; junction bases left unmatched: 3. CDR3 bases: TGTGCCAGCAGTTACAGGGGGCTTGATGAAAAACTGTTTTTT. As protein: CASSYRGLDEKLFF.

In regard to this clone: It is likely a read error: a sequence one base away is far more abundant. This sample includes further DNA sequences coding for the same CDR3. The V gene is TRBV7-9, the J gene TRBJ2-3; TRBD2 matches 8 bases. J gave up 2 bases and V 5 bases, and 3 bases lay outside the gene matches. The CDR3 spans 14 residues. Per the germline V gene, CDR1 is SEHNR and CDR2 is FQNEAQ (reference sequence). The CDR3 nucleotides are TGTGCCAGCAGCACTAGCGGAAACACAGATACGCAGTATTTT. It specifies CASSTSGNTDTQYF.

The chain has TRBV6-1 and TRBJ1-4, with D hard to call. Per the germline V gene, CDR1 is MNHNS and CDR2 is SASEGT. Trimming cost V 2 bases and J 6 bases, with 7 bases left between them. CDR3 length: 13 amino acids. The CDR3, as DNA: TGTGCCAGCAGTGAAAGGAGGGATGAAAAACTGTTTTTT. Its translation: CASSERRDEKLFF.